This T cell receptor beta chain was sequenced for a study of OX40 agonist ivuxolimab in advanced cancers. About the study as a whole: Ivuxolimab was a fully human IgG2 agonistic monoclonal antibody targeting the costimulatory receptor OX40 (CD134). Intravenous ivuxolimab was administered to patients every 2 weeks at six dose levels: 0.01, 0.1, 0.3, 1.5, 3 and 10 mg/kg. Peripheral TCRbeta sequencing aimed to test whether ivuxolimab altered TCR sequence diversity and caused clonal T-cell expansion. Partial responses occurred in three dose-escalation patients: two with cutaneous melanoma and one with hepatocellular carcinoma. The paper covers the monotherapy dose-escalation part of the phase I ivuxolimab trial, which included N of about 56 patients. Of the roughly 50 dose-escalation patients, hepatocellular carcinoma was present in roughly 19, melanoma in roughly 15, renal cell carcinoma in 9 and head and neck cancer in 9. Prior anti-PD-1, anti-PD-L1 or anti-CTLA-4 therapy was permitted, and checkpoint inhibitors had been received by roughly 42% of dose-escalation patients. A male proportion of roughly 80% and a mean age of around 60 years, ranging from roughly 20 to 80, were recorded for the dose-escalation cohort.

To sequence the TCRbeta CDR3 region, genomic DNA was isolated from the sorted cells. The immunoSEQ Assay was used for sequencing of TCRbeta CDR3 regions. This is the immuneACCESS table as TCRdb keeps it, with only in-frame sequences that have V and J called. A part of the clones is gone; compared with another copy, unresolved V genes explain less than half, and the rest is unexplained. Recorded for this sample are over 55,000 clones; roughly nine tenths of them occurred a single time. The ten largest clones add up to 2% to 2.5% of the sample. The trial excluded patients who had a history of autoimmune disease or who were on systemic immunosuppression. Peripheral blood for TCR sequencing was collected from all dose cohorts at baseline, on cycle 4 day 1, and on cycle 7 day 1. Samples were obtained from an open-label, multicenter, first-in-human phase I dose-escalation trial of ivuxolimab. Adults with locally advanced or metastatic melanoma, renal cell, hepatocellular, or head and neck squamous cell carcinoma were enrolled in the trial. Before TCR sequencing, CD4+ and CD8+ T cells were separately sorted from peripheral blood.

V lost 3 bases and J lost 4 bases, and the count of bases not matched to a germline gene is 7. Reading the germline V gene gives CDR1 MGHRA and CDR2 YSYEKL. The CDR3 sequence holds 15 residues, the cysteine and phenylalanine included. Only the CDR3 portion is preserved as DNA: 45 bases, with reading frame beginning at the first base. With regard to this clone: Its antigen specificity is not known. No base quality values were provided; no much bigger clone lies one nucleotide off.

What the work shows at the level of the full study, not this receptor alone: The antigen specificity of the clonally expanded peripheral T cells was not determined. Low levels of normalized T-cell clonal expansion were also seen in some patients who did not respond. At doses of 0.1 to 3.0 mg/kg, clonal expansion of both CD4+ and CD8+ T cells in blood was seen between baseline and week 6. After ivuxolimab, more expanded clones were found on average in CD8+ T cells than in CD4+ T cells. In the 0.1-3.0 mg/kg groups, partial responders had among the lowest normalized peripheral clonal expansion, particularly in CD8+ T cells.

The specimen comprised CD4+ or CD8+ T cells sorted from blood, sampled in a trial of the OX40 agonist ivuxolimab. The receptor's source is an adult with an advanced solid tumor such as melanoma, head and neck, liver or kidney cancer. In this chain, TRBV4-1 is recombined with TRBJ2-7, and 9 junctional nucleotides match TRBD1. The DNA sequence reads TGCGCCAGCAGCCATCGGGACAGGGAGCAATACGAGCAGTACTTC. Protein translation: CASSHRDREQYEQYF.